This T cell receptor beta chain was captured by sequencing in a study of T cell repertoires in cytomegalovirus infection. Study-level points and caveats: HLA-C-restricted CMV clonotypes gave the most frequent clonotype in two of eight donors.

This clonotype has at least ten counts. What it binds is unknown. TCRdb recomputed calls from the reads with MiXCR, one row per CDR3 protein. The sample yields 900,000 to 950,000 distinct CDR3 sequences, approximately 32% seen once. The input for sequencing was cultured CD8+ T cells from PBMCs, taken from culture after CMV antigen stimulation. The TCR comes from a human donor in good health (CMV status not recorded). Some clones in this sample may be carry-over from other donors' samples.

CDR3 in amino acids: CASSAQGAGLEAFF. CDR3 nucleotides: TGTGCCAGCAGCGCCCAGGGCGCAGGGCTTGAAGCTTTCTTT. This sequence joins TRBV7-8 and TRBJ1-1; the D gene is possibly TRBD1 (5 bases). The length of the CDR3 is 14 residues. Germline V gene lookup returns CDR1 SGHVS and CDR2 FQNEAQ. V was clipped by 5 bases and J by 7 bases, with 17 bases between them. The full variable domain, in which reference TRBV7-8 and TRBJ1-1 provide the parts outside the CDR3, is GAGVSQSPRYKVAKRGQDVALRCDPISGHVSLFWYQQALGQGPEFLTYFQNEAQLDKSGLPSDRFFAERPEGSVSTLKIQRTQQEDSAVYLCASSAQGAGLEAFFGQGTRLTVV.